This T cell receptor beta chain was captured by sequencing in a study of OX40 agonist ivuxolimab in advanced cancers. Study as a whole: Administration of intravenous ivuxolimab to patients occurred every 2 weeks at 0.01 to 10 mg/kg. Study observations and caveats: Expanded clones were, on average, more numerous in CD8+ T cells than in CD4+. Low normalized T-cell clonal expansion also characterized some of the nonresponders.

Produced via immunoSEQ multiplex PCR; TCRdb's table is partial and in-frame only. Of around 130,000 clones listed, 93% are singletons. Regarding this clone: Its antigen is still unknown.

Losses at the gene ends were 5 bases for V and 3 bases for J; bases not matched to a gene: 8. The CDR3 consists of 15 residues. Germline V lookup: CDR1 SGHTA, CDR2 FQGTGA. V is TRBV7-3 and J is TRBJ2-7, with 9 bases that match TRBD1. This TCR derives from an adult with an advanced solid tumor such as melanoma, head and neck, liver or kidney cancer. The starting material was CD4+ or CD8+ T cells sorted from blood, obtained in a trial of the OX40 agonist ivuxolimab. This chain's CDR3 is CASSQGTGKFYEQYF. As DNA, the CDR3 is TGTGCCAGCAGCCAGGGGACAGGGAAATTCTACGAGCAGTACTTC.